This T cell receptor (beta chain) was captured by sequencing in a study of shared clonotypes between healthy human individuals. This CDR3 spans 14 amino acids. The method was immunoSEQ multiplex PCR; TCRdb's version includes in-frame clones alone and lacks a portion of them. The sample has 450,000 to 500,000 clones; around 80% are singletons. The sample taken for sequencing was PBMCs. This rearrangement joins TRBV21-1 to TRBJ2-7; the table names TRBD2, a call not compared with the DNA. TRBV21-1 is noted as a pseudogene. This TCR derives from a woman aged 40 to 50 in good health. Some clones in this sample may be carry-over from other donors' samples. The CDR3 sequence is CASSPEVHGYEQYF. DNA of the CDR3: TGTGCCAGCAGCCCCGAGGTACATGGCTACGAGCAGTACTTC.